The 32 T cell receptor beta chains reported below all come from one sample, sequenced in a study of blood T cells in healthy people across ages. With a J-beta primer mix and a sample-barcoded 5' primer, a second PCR ran about 7 to 12 cycles. TCRdb re-called the 5' RACE reads with MiXCR, one entry per CDR3 protein. The repertoire consists of about 1,500,000 distinct CDR3 sequences, with roughly 27% occurring once and the leading ten covering about 8%. The specimen was blood. These receptor sequences come from a woman aged 25-40 years in good health.

This clonotype was counted many times. This chain links TRBV20-1 with TRBJ2-7, with a weak D call TRBD1 (5 bases). Germline V gene sequence: CDR1 DFQATT, CDR2 SNEGSKA (reference sequence). The length of the CDR3 is 13 residues. Trimming shortened V by 3 bases and J by 7 bases, and 16 bases separated the two germline ends. CDR3 loop: CSASQGLIEEQYF. The CDR3 DNA sequence: TGCAGTGCTAGTCAGGGTTTAATTGAAGAGCAGTACTTC.

This clonotype was detected many times. The rearrangement links TRBV7-2 to TRBJ2-5; 10 nucleotides align to TRBD2. Germline assignment: CDR1 SGHTA and CDR2 FQGNSA. With V trimmed by 1 base and J by 2 bases, 4 bases remained unmatched. CDR3 length: 16 amino acids. CDR3 amino acids: CASSLGASGGQETQYF. As DNA, the CDR3 is TGTGCCAGCAGCTTAGGGGCTAGCGGGGGACAAGAGACCCAGTACTTC.

There are a few counts of this clonotype. V and J are TRBV9 and TRBJ1-4; no clear D. The ends were cut back, 4 bases at V and 8 bases at J, with 9 bases in the middle. The germline V gene encodes CDR1 SGDLS and CDR2 YYNGEE. The CDR3 is 12 amino acids. CDR3: CASSIGGEKLFF. The CDR3 coding sequence is TGTGCCAGCAGCATAGGAGGGGAAAAACTGTTTTTT.

This clonotype appeared many times. V usage is TRBV28 and J usage is TRBJ2-7, with D hard to call. The CDR3 consists of 14 residues. Trimming removed 3 bases from V and 2 bases from J, with 11 bases in between. Germline V CDR1 and CDR2: MDHEN, SYDVKM. The chain's CDR3 is CASSFQDDTYEQYF. The CDR3 bases are TGTGCCAGCAGTTTCCAGGACGATACCTACGAGCAGTACTTC. Based on the CDR3 plus reference TRBV28 and TRBJ2-7, the full variable domain is DVKVTQSSRYLVKRTGEKVFLECVQDMDHENMFWYRQDPGLGLRLIYFSYDVKMKEKGDIPEGYSVSREKKERFSLILESASTNQTSMYLCASSFQDDTYEQYFGPGTRLTVT.

This clonotype was recorded once. The junction differs from germline at one of its ends, possibly a read error. The chain combines TRBV12-3 or TRBV12-4 with TRBJ2-7, with D possibly matching TRBD2 (6 bases). The CDR3 totals 16 residues. The CDR3 DNA is TGTGCCAGCAGGGGCGACGTGCTAGCGACCTCCTTCGAGCAGTACTTC. This gives the protein CASRGDVLATSFEQYF.

To note about this clonotype: A read error may be the cause here, since a much bigger clone is one base away. V and J are TRBV20-1 and TRBJ2-1; no firm D call. The V end lost 0 bases, the J end lost 8 bases, and 11 bases lay between the germline ends. This CDR3 region has 13 residues. Germline V gene lookup returns CDR1 DFQATT and CDR2 SNEGSKA (reference sequence). The CDR3 spells CSAREASCYEQFF. CDR3 coding DNA: TGCAGTGCTAGAGAGGCGAGTTGCTATGAGCAGTTCTTC.

As regards this clonotype: Germline and junction disagree at one end, which may indicate a read error. The chain's CDR3 is CASTRQGYDYTF. CDR3 nucleotides: TGTGCCAGCACCCGGCAGGGCTATGACTACACCTTC. The chain joins TRBV6-5 to TRBJ1-2; D is perhaps TRBD1 (5 bases). The CDR3 runs to 12 residues. Germline lookup yields CDR1 MNHEY and CDR2 SVGAGI.

The sample holds many counts of this clonotype. This rearrangement joins TRBV29-1 to TRBJ2-3; 15 bases agree with TRBD2. The CDR3 totals 17 residues. V trimming: 6 bases; J trimming: 2 bases; junction bases outside the gene matches: 9. Germline CDR1 SQVTM, CDR2 ANQGSEA. The CDR3 DNA sequence: TGCAGCGTAGCCGGACTAGCGGGGGGGAGATCCACAGATACGCAGTATTTT. This translates into CSVAGLAGGRSTDTQYF.

J is TRBJ2-3 and V is TRBV5-1, with 13 bases identical to TRBD2. The CDR3 length is 17 residues. J gave up 0 bases and V 7 bases, and 8 bases lay outside the gene matches. The germline CDR1 and CDR2 sequences are SGHRS and YFSETQ. CDR3 region: CASVPGTSGASTDTQYF. For the CDR3, the DNA is TGCGCCAGCGTCCCCGGGACTAGCGGGGCTAGCACAGATACGCAGTATTTT.

This clonotype was picked up many times. A junction end diverges from the germline sequence, so it may reflect a read error. The rearrangement uses TRBV29-1 and TRBJ2-5, with TRBD1 matching over 7 bases. CDR1 is SQVTM and CDR2 is ANQGSEA in the germline V gene. This CDR3 comprises 15 residues. CDR3 loop: CNVESPTGVRETQYF. CDR3 in DNA: TGCAACGTTGAGAGCCCTACAGGGGTCAGGGAGACCCAGTACTTC.

On this clonotype itself: One junction end disagrees with the germline gene, perhaps due to a read error. The V and J genes are TRBV5-1 and TRBJ2-2; D might be TRBD2 (5 bases). CDR1 SGHRS and CDR2 YFSETQ come from the germline V gene. This CDR3 region has 14 residues. The CDR3 DNA is TGCGCCAGCAGCTTGGAGCCGGCAACCGGGGAGCGGTTTTTT. Protein product: CASSLEPATGERFF.

This clonotype has a handful of counts. The CDR3 region is CSARQSGRAGELFF. CDR3 nucleotides: TGCAGTGCTAGGCAGTCCGGGCGCGCCGGGGAGCTGTTTTTT. V and J are TRBV20-1 and TRBJ2-2; D uncertain. There are 14 residues in the CDR3. Germline V gene data show CDR1 as DFQATT and CDR2 as SNEGSKA (reference sequence). Trimming shortened V by 3 bases and J by 6 bases, and 14 bases separated the two germline ends.

Only a few counts were recorded for this clonotype. This chain joins TRBV4-1 and TRBJ1-1, with 7 bases aligning to TRBD1. Germline V gene lookup returns CDR1 MGHRA and CDR2 YSYEKL. The CDR3 consists of 15 residues. V lost 2 bases to trimming and J lost 4 bases; unmatched junction nucleotides: 7. The CDR3 loop reads CASSQIARGGTEAFF. Written as DNA, the CDR3 is TGCGCCAGCAGCCAAATTGCCAGGGGGGGCACTGAAGCTTTCTTT.

CDR3: CASSFSGKDSNQPQHF. The CDR3 DNA follows: TGTGCCAGCAGTTTTTCGGGGAAGGATTCCAATCAGCCCCAGCATTTT. V is TRBV28 and J is TRBJ1-5; no definite D call. The ends were cut back, 3 bases at V and 3 bases at J, with 15 bases in the middle. CDR3 size: 16 residues. Germline V gene lookup returns CDR1 MDHEN and CDR2 SYDVKM.

The chain recombines TRBV6-2 or TRBV6-3 with TRBJ2-3; TRBD1 aligns across 8 bases. The CDR3 consists of 15 residues. The V segment lost 6 bases and the J segment 5 bases; nucleotides outside the gene matches: 10. The V gene's germline CDR1 is MNHEY and CDR2 SVGEGT. The CDR3 DNA reads as TGTGCCAGCAGCATTCGGACAGGGTTACGAGATACGCAGTATTTT. Translating it yields CASSIRTGLRDTQYF.

The chain links TRBV29-1 to TRBJ2-3; D call uncertain. CDR1 and CDR2 from the germline V gene are SQVTM and ANQGSEA. The V end was cut by 6 bases, the J end by 1 base, with 14 bases between. The CDR3 totals 14 residues. The CDR3 bases are TGCAGCGTGGTTGGCCCCTGGCGCACAGATACGCAGTATTTT. Encoded protein: CSVVGPWRTDTQYF.

The V and J genes are TRBV5-1 and TRBJ1-2; 7 nucleotides line up with TRBD1. CDR1 and CDR2 from the germline V gene are SGHRS and YFSETQ. The J segment lost 8 bases and the V segment lost 0 bases, leaving 7 bases of the junction unmatched. CDR3 length equals 14 residues. CDR3 loop: CASSLAGTAGGYTF. The CDR3 DNA sequence: TGCGCCAGCAGCTTGGCCGGGACAGCTGGCGGCTACACCTTC.

About this clonotype itself: A much larger clonotype is one base distant, so this may be a read error. The chain links TRBV4-2 to TRBJ2-3; D is perhaps TRBD1 (6 bases). The V gene's germline CDR1 is LGHNA and CDR2 YNFKEQ. The CDR3 is made up of 17 amino acids. CDR3 in amino acids: CASSQEAGWGQGDMQYF. In DNA form, the CDR3 reads TGTGCCAGCAGCCAAGAGGCGGGCTGGGGGCAGGGTGATATGCAGTATTTT.

This clonotype was detected only a few times. A read error may explain this, as a much larger clone is one base away. In DNA form, the CDR3 reads TGTGTCAGCAGCCAGGGACTAGCGGGAGTCAATGAGCAGTTCTTC. Translated: CVSSQGLAGVNEQFF. This chain connects TRBV7-2 to TRBJ2-1, with 14 bases lining up with TRBD2. The CDR3 extends over 15 amino acids. CDR1 and CDR2 from the germline V gene are SGHTA and FQGNSA.

The gene calls are TRBV5-6 and TRBJ2-2, with no clear D. The ends were cut back, 0 bases at V and 3 bases at J, with 12 bases in the middle. The CDR3 length is 16 residues. The germline V gene encodes CDR1 SGHDT and CDR2 YYEEEE. The CDR3 DNA sequence: TGTGCCAGCAGCTTGGCCATGAGGACGGACACCGGGGAGCTGTTTTTT. Translating it yields CASSLAMRTDTGELFF.

This clonotype was seen only a few times. The chain recombines TRBV12-3 or TRBV12-4 with TRBJ2-5; D is tentatively TRBD1 or TRBD2 (6 bases each). Trimming pared 5 bases from V and 12 bases from J, leaving 13 bases between. The CDR3 length is 11 residues. CDR3 sequence reads: CASSRRGSKYF. The DNA of the CDR3 is TGTGCCAGCAGTCGGAGGGGGTCCAAGTACTTC.

This clonotype was seen many times. V gene TRBV12-3 or TRBV12-4 combines with J gene TRBJ2-1; tentative D call: TRBD1 (6 bases). The V gene lost 3 bases and the J gene lost 6 bases, with 15 bases spanning the gap. This CDR3 region has 15 residues. The CDR3 coding sequence is TGTGCCAGCAGTTTTATGGCCCAGGGGATCAATGAGCAGTTCTTC. It encodes CASSFMAQGINEQFF.

The chain employs TRBV12-3 or TRBV12-4 and TRBJ2-7; 15 bases align to TRBD2. The junction had 8 bases not matched to a gene; V was cut back by 6 bases and J by 5 bases. This CDR3 has 16 amino acids. In nucleotides, the CDR3 is TGTGCCAGCAGCCAACCCCGGACTAGCGGGGGGGACGAGCAGTACTTC. Translated: CASSQPRTSGGDEQYF.

This chain joins TRBV10-1 and TRBJ1-5, with TRBD1 as a possible D gene (6 bases). Germline V CDR1 and CDR2: WNHNN, SYGVQD (reference sequence). The V end was cut by 7 bases, the J end by 7 bases, with 17 bases between. The CDR3 runs 14 residues. Written as DNA, the CDR3 is TGCGCCAGCACTCCTCCAAACAGGGTCCAGCCCCAGCATTTT. It codes for CASTPPNRVQPQHF.

This clonotype has just a few counts. The chain has TRBV4-3 and TRBJ2-1; tentatively, D is TRBD1 (5 bases). This CDR3 comprises 16 residues. In germline, CDR1 is LGHNA, CDR2 YSLEER. V lost 3 bases and J lost 3, with 15 bases in between. The chain's CDR3 is CASSQGLVGRYNEQFF. The CDR3 DNA follows: TGCGCCAGCAGCCAGGGTTTAGTGGGGCGCTACAATGAGCAGTTCTTC.

V gene TRBV5-1 combines with J gene TRBJ2-7, with a weak D call TRBD2 (6 bases). CDR3 size: 15 residues. The ends were cut back, 6 bases at V and 0 bases at J, with 16 bases in the middle. CDR1 SGHRS and CDR2 YFSETQ come from the germline V gene. CDR3 coding DNA: TGCGCCAGCAACTTCGCACGGGGGAGCTCCTACGAGCAGTACTTC. This codes for CASNFARGSSYEQYF.

The chain links TRBV28 to TRBJ2-1, with 7 bases lining up with TRBD1. The CDR3 consists of 15 residues. Germline V gives CDR1 MDHEN, CDR2 SYDVKM. The V segment lost 7 bases and the J segment 6 bases; nucleotides outside the gene matches: 12. This CDR3 reads CASNPTGANFNEQFF. The CDR3 coding sequence is TGTGCCAGCAACCCAACAGGGGCTAATTTCAATGAGCAGTTCTTC.

This clonotype was seen a handful of times. V and J are TRBV20-1 and TRBJ2-1, with 13 bases fitting TRBD2. CDR1 and CDR2 (germline): DFQATT, SNEGSKA (reference sequence). The V gene end was trimmed by 6 bases and the J gene end by 8 bases; junction bases not matched to a gene: 4. The CDR3 has 13 amino acids. In DNA form, the CDR3 reads TGCAGTGCAAGGACTAGCGGGAGCTATGAGCAGTTCTTC. It translates to CSARTSGSYEQFF.

This clonotype was found a few times. A much larger clone differs by one base, so this may be a read error. The chain combines TRBV5-1 with TRBJ2-2; the D gene could be TRBD1 or TRBD2 (5 bases each). Germline CDR1 reads SGHRS; CDR2 reads YFSETQ. CDR3 size: 12 residues. CDR3 region: CASSWGTGERFF. The CDR3, as DNA: TGCGCCAGCAGCTGGGGGACCGGGGAGCGGTTTTTT.

The chain recombines TRBV2 with TRBJ1-1; no definite D call. CDR3 length equals 14 residues. Germline loops: CDR1 SNHLY, CDR2 FYNNEI. Trimming shortened V by 6 bases and J by 3 bases, and 14 bases separated the two germline ends. The DNA for the CDR3 is TGTGCCAGCAGGGATCTACAGTATCACACTGAAGCTTTCTTT. Its translation is CASRDLQYHTEAFF.

Many counts were recorded for this clonotype. The chain recombines TRBV15 with TRBJ2-1, with 10 bases aligning to TRBD2. Looked up from germline, CDR1 is LNHNV and CDR2 is YYDKDF (reference sequence). V was clipped by 3 bases and J by 2 bases; unmatched bases: 4. The CDR3 runs to 16 residues. This CDR3 is CATSRSGLAAYNEQFF. The CDR3 coding sequence is TGTGCCACCAGCAGGTCAGGACTAGCGGCCTACAATGAGCAGTTCTTC.

This clonotype showed up just a few times. The chain couples TRBV29-1 to TRBJ2-1; D is undetermined. The CDR3 length is 12 residues. Per the germline V gene, CDR1 is SQVTM and CDR2 is ANQGSEA. The V end was cut by 3 bases, the J end by 3 bases, with 6 bases between. The CDR3 protein is CSVDGSYNEQFF. In DNA, the CDR3 is TGCAGCGTTGACGGAAGCTACAATGAGCAGTTCTTC.